This TCR beta chain is from a study of T cell responses to AZD1222 COVID-19 vaccine. The data were produced by immunoSEQ multiplex PCR, yet TCRdb's version contains in-frame clones alone and is incomplete. The sample has tens of thousands of clones; roughly 84% are singletons. The ends were cut back, 0 bases at V and 2 bases at J, with 8 bases in the middle. This CDR3 contains 14 residues. Germline V gene data show CDR1 as SGHRS and CDR2 as YFSETQ. Specimen: peripheral blood, collected on day 0 of AZD1222 vaccination. This TCR came from an adult in good health. This chain joins TRBV5-1 and TRBJ1-2; D call uncertain. The CDR3 sequence is CASSLADVNYGYTF. The CDR3 DNA follows: TGCGCCAGCAGCTTGGCCGATGTAAACTATGGCTACACCTTC.